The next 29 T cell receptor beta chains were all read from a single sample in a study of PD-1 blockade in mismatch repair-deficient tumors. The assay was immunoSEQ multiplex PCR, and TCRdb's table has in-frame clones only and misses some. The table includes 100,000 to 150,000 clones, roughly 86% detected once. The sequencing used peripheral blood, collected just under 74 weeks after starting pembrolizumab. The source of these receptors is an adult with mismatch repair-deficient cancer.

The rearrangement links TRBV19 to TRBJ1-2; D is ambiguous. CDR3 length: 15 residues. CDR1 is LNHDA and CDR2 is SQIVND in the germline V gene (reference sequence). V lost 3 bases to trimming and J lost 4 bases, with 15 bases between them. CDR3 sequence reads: CASSIVDGTTYGYTF. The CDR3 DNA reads TGTGCCAGTAGTATTGTGGACGGAACCACCTATGGCTACACCTTC.

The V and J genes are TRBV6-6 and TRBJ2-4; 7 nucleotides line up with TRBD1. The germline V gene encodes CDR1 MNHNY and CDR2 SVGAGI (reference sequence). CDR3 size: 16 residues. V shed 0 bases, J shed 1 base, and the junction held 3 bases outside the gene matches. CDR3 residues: CASSYSYRGAKNIQYF. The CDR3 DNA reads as TGTGCCAGCAGTTACTCGTACAGGGGCGCCAAAAACATTCAGTACTTC.

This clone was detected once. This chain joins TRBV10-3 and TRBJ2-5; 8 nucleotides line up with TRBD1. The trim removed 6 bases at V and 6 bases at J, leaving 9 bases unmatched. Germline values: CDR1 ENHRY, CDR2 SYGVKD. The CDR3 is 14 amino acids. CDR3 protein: CAIRGTGLEQTQYF. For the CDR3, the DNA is TGTGCCATCAGGGGGACAGGTCTAGAACAGACCCAGTACTTC.

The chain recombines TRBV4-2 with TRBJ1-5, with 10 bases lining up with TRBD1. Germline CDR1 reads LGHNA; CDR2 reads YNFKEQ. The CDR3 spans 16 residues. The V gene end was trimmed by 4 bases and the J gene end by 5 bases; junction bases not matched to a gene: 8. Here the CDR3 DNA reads TGTGCCAGCAGCCGAGTCGTGGACAGGGGGGATCAGCCCCAGCATTTT. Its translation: CASSRVVDRGDQPQHF.

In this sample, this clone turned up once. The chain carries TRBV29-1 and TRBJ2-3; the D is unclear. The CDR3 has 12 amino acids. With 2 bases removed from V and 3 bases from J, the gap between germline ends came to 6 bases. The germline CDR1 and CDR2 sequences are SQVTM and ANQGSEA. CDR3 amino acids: CSVELGTDTQYF. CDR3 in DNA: TGCAGCGTTGAATTGGGGACAGATACGCAGTATTTT.

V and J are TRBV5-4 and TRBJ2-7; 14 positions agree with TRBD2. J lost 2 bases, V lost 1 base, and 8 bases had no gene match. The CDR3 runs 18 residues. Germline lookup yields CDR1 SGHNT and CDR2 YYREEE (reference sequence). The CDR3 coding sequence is TGTGCCAGCAGCTTGTCCGGGACTAGCGGGAGTCGCCCCTACGAGCAGTACTTC. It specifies CASSLSGTSGSRPYEQYF.

CDR3 in DNA: TGCAGCGTTGAGTTGGGGCACGGGGCCAACGTCCTGACTTTC. Translation gives CSVELGHGANVLTF. The chain links TRBV29-1 to TRBJ2-6; D is possibly TRBD1 (5 bases). The CDR3 is made up of 14 amino acids. The V end lost 3 bases, the J end lost 4 bases, and 10 bases lay between the germline ends. Germline V CDR1 and CDR2: SQVTM, ANQGSEA.

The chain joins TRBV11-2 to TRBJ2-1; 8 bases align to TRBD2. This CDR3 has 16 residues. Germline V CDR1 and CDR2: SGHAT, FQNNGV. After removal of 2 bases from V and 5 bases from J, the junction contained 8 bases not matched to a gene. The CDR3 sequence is CASSLSPGRGDNEQFF. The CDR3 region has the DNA TGTGCCAGCAGCTTATCGCCCGGGAGGGGTGACAATGAGCAGTTCTTC.

CDR3 bases: TGTGCCAGTCAGATAGGGCGAGAGACCCAGTACTTC. This sequence encodes CASQIGRETQYF. The genes are TRBV6-6 and TRBJ2-5; D is unresolved. The CDR3 has 12 amino acids. Trimming shortened V by 9 bases and J by 4 bases, and 12 bases separated the two germline ends. Germline lookup yields CDR1 MNHNY and CDR2 SVGAGI (reference sequence).

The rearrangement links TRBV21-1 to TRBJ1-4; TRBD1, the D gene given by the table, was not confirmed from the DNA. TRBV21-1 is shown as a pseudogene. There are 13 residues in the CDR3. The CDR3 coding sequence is TGTGCCAGCAGCAATGGGGCCTACTACAGGGCTCCGTTT. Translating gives CASSNGAYYRAPF.

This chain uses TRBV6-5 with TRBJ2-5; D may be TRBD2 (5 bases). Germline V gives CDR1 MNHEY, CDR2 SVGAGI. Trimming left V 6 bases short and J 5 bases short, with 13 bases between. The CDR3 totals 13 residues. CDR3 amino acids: CASRRTDWETQYF. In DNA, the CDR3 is TGTGCCAGCAGGCGGACTGATTGGGAGACCCAGTACTTC.

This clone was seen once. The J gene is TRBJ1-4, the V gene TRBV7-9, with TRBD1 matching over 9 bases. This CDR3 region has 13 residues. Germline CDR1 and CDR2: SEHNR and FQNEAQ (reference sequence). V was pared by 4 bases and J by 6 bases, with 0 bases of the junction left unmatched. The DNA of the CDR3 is TGTGCCAGCAGCTGGGACAGGGATGAAAAACTGTTTTTT. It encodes CASSWDRDEKLFF.

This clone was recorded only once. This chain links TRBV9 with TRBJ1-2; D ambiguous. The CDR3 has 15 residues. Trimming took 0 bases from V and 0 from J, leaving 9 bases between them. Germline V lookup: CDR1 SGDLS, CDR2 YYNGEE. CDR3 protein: CASSVVPPTNYGYTF. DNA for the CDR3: TGTGCCAGCAGCGTAGTCCCACCAACTAACTATGGCTACACCTTC.

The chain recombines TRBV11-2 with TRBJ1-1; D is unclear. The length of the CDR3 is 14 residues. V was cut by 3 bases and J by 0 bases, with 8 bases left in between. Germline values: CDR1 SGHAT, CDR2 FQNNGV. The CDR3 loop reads CASSFQQMNTEAFF. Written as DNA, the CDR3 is TGTGCCAGCAGCTTTCAACAGATGAACACTGAAGCTTTCTTT.

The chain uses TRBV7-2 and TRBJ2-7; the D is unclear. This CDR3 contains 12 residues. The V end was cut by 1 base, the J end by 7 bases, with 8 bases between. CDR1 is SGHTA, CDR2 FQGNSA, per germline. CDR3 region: CASSLESGEQYF. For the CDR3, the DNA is TGTGCCAGCAGCTTAGAGTCGGGTGAGCAGTACTTC.

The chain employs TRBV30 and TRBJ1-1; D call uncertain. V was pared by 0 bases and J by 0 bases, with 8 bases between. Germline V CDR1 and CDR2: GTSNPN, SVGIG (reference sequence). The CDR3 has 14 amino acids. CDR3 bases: TGTGCCTGGAGTGTCTCTAACCTGAACACTGAAGCTTTCTTT. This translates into CAWSVSNLNTEAFF.

In DNA form, the CDR3 reads TGTGCCAGCAGCGCCCGAGTGGGGCTGATGGAGACCCAGTACTTC. Protein sequence: CASSARVGLMETQYF. The V gene is TRBV11-3, the J gene TRBJ2-5, with D tentatively TRBD1 (5 bases). The CDR3 loop spans 15 amino acids. Trimming removed 5 bases from V and 5 bases from J, with 18 bases in between. CDR1 and CDR2 (germline): SGHNT, YENEEA.

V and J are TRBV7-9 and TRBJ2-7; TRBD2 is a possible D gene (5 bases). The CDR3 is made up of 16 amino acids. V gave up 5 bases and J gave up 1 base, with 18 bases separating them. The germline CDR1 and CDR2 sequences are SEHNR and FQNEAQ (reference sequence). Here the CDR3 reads CASSPVLRVSSYEQYF. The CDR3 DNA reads TGTGCCAGCAGCCCCGTTCTGCGGGTGTCGTCCTACGAGCAGTACTTC.

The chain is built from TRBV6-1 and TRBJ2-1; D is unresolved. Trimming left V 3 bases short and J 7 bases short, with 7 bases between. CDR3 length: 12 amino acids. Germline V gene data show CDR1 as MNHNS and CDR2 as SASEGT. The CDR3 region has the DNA TGTGCCAGCAGTGACATCCCAAATGAGCAGTTCTTC. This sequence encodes CASSDIPNEQFF.

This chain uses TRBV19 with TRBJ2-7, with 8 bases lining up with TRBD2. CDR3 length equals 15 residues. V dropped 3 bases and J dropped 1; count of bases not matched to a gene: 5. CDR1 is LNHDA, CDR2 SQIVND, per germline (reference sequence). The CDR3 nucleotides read TGTGCCAGTAGTATTACTAGCGGAGCTTCCTACGAGCAGTACTTC. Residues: CASSITSGASYEQYF.

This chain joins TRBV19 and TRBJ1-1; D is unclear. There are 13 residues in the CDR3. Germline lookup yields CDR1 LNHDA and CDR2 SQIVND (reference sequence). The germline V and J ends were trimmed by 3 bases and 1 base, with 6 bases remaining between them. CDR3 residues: CASSISGNTEAFF. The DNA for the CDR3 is TGTGCCAGTAGTATCTCTGGGAACACTGAAGCTTTCTTT.

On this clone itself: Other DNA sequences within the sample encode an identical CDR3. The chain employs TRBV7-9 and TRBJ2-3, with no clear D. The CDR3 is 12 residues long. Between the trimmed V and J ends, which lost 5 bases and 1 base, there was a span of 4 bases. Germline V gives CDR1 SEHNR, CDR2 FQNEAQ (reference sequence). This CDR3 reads CASSGGTDTQYF. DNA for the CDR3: TGTGCCAGCAGCGGGGGCACAGATACGCAGTATTTT.

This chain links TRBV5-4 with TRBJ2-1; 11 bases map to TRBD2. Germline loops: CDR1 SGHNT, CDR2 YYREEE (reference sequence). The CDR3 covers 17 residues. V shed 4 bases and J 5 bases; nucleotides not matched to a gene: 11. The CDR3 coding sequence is TGTGCCAGCAGCGACCAAGGACTAGCGGGCGCGGACAATGAGCAGTTCTTC. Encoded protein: CASSDQGLAGADNEQFF.

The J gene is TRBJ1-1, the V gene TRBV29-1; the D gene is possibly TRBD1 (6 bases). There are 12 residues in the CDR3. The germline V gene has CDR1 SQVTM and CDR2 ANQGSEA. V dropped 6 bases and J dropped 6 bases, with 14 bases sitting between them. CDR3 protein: CSVRGGWAEAFF. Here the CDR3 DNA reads TGCAGCGTAAGGGGGGGTTGGGCTGAAGCTTTCTTT.

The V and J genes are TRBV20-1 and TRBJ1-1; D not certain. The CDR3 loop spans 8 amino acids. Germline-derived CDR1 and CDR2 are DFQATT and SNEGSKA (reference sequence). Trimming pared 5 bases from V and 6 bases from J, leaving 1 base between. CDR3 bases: TGCAGTGCTTCTGAAGCTTTCTTT. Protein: CSASEAFF.

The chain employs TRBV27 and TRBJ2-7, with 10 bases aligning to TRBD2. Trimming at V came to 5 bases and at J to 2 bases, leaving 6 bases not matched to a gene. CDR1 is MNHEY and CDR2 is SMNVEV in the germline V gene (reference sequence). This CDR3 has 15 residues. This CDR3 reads CASSQLAGPTYEQYF. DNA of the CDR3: TGTGCCAGCAGTCAACTAGCGGGACCTACCTACGAGCAGTACTTC.

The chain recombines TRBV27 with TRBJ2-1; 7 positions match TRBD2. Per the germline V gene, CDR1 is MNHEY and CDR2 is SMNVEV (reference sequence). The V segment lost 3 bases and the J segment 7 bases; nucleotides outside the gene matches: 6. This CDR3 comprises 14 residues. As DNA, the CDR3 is TGTGCCAGCAGTTTGGCGGGAGTACGAAATGAGCAGTTCTTC. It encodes CASSLAGVRNEQFF.

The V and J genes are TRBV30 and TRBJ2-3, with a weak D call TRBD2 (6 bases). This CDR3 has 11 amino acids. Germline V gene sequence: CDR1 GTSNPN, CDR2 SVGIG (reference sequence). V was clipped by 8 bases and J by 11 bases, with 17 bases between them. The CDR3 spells CARLRGYMQYF. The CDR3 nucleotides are TGTGCCCGCCTGCGGGGTTATATGCAGTATTTT.

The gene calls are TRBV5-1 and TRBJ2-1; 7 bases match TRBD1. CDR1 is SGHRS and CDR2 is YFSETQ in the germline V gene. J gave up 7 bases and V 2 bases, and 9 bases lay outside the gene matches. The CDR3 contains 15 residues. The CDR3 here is CASSLVMTGNNEQFF. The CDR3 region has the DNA TGCGCCAGCAGCTTAGTTATGACAGGGAATAATGAGCAGTTCTTC.